This entry describes one T cell receptor (beta chain). As yet, its antigen is unknown. This entry is derived from a study of T cells in Graves' hyperthyroidism and ophthalmopathy. Notes on the study in general: Blood samples included most of the expanded thyroid clonotypes exceeding 0.001.

Amplified TCR beta CDR3 regions came from RNA transcripts. Carried out on the TCR CDR3, a first-round RT-PCR used the HTBI primer set. Using its own MiXCR run on the multiplex PCR reads, TCRdb lists one record per CDR3 protein. This sample yields 490,000 or so distinct CDR3 sequences, of which approximately 22% are seen a single time; less than 65% belongs to the top ten. The clonotype comes from a woman aged 70-85 years with Graves' ophthalmopathy. The sequencing sample was made of blood.

CDR3 sequence: CAISVDRGYEQYF. The DNA for the CDR3 is TGTGCCATCAGCGTAGACAGGGGCTACGAGCAGTACTTC. This chain joins TRBV10-3 and TRBJ2-7; TRBD1 matches at 8 bases. CDR1 is ENHRY, CDR2 SYGVKD, per germline. CDR3 length: 13 residues. The V and J ends lost 6 bases and 3 bases, in that order; junction bases with no gene match: 4.